Listed below are T cell receptor beta chains from one sample, sequenced in a study of blood T cells in healthy people across ages. In TCRdb, the 5' RACE reads were re-called with MiXCR into one record per CDR3 protein. The data show 1.5 million to 2 million distinct CDR3 sequences, with approximately 28% seen just once and approximately 7.7% held by the top ten. What was sequenced was blood. The source is a woman aged 25 to 39 in good health. The CDR3 runs from the conserved cysteine through the conserved F or W. D genes are given only for firm matches. Rows may omit the clone size; those that give it use once, few, many or a size class.

d_gene: NA
v_gene: TRBV3-1
abundance: NA
j_gene: TRBJ2-4
CDR3nt: TGTGCCAGCAGCCAAGCGGGAGCGGGCGGGGACTCCCCGTACTTC
CDR3aa: CASSQAGAGGDSPYF

d_gene: NA
v_gene: TRBV7-2
abundance: NA
j_gene: TRBJ2-3
CDR3nt: TGTGCCAGCAGCTTAGCGTCCGGTCAGAGCACAGACACGCAGTATTTT
CDR3aa: CASSLASGQSTDTQYF

d_gene: NA
v_gene: TRBV9
abundance: NA
j_gene: TRBJ2-3
CDR3nt: TGTGCCAGCAGCGTAGGGGGACACGCGGGCCGCACAGATACGCAGTATTTT
CDR3aa: CASSVGGHAGRTDTQYF

d_gene: NA
v_gene: TRBV12-3/TRBV12-4
abundance: once
j_gene: TRBJ1-6
CDR3nt: TGTGCCAGCAGACGAACCATAACAGGATATAATTCACCCCTCCACTTT
CDR3aa: CASRRTITGYNSPLHF

d_gene: NA
v_gene: TRBV5-5
abundance: NA
j_gene: TRBJ1-2
CDR3nt: TGTGCCAGCAGCTCGATGGACGTTCCGGGCTACACCTTC
CDR3aa: CASSSMDVPGYTF

d_gene: TRBD1
v_gene: TRBV5-6
abundance: few
j_gene: TRBJ2-2
CDR3nt: TGTGCCAGCAGCTTGGCGGGACAGGGGGAAAACCGGGGAGCGTTTTTT
CDR3aa: CASSLAGQGENRGAFF

d_gene: NA
v_gene: TRBV11-2
abundance: few
j_gene: TRBJ2-7
CDR3nt: TGTGCCAGCAGCTTCTCGATGGGCGTCTCCTACGAGCAGTACTTC
CDR3aa: CASSFSMGVSYEQYF

d_gene: TRBD2
v_gene: TRBV7-2
abundance: NA
j_gene: TRBJ2-1
CDR3nt: TGTGCCAGCAGCTCAAGACCTAGCGGGGGTTACAATGAGCAGTTCTTC
CDR3aa: CASSSRPSGGYNEQFF

d_gene: NA
v_gene: TRBV7-2
abundance: NA
j_gene: TRBJ2-1
CDR3nt: TGTGCCAGCAGCTTAGCGGGACTCGGCGAGCAGTTCTTC
CDR3aa: CASSLAGLGEQFF

d_gene: TRBD2
v_gene: TRBV20-1
abundance: few
j_gene: TRBJ2-5
CDR3nt: TGCAGTGTCCCGACTAGCGGGAAGCAAGAGACCCAGTACTTC
CDR3aa: CSVPTSGKQETQYF

d_gene: TRBD2
v_gene: TRBV25-1
abundance: few
j_gene: TRBJ2-1
CDR3nt: TGTGCCAGCAAGGCTAGCGGGTCCTACAATGAGCAGTTCTTC
CDR3aa: CASKASGSYNEQFF

d_gene: NA
v_gene: TRBV3-1
abundance: NA
j_gene: TRBJ2-2
CDR3nt: TGTGCCAGCAGCGGACTTCCTGCCACCGGGGAGCTGTTTTTT
CDR3aa: CASSGLPATGELFF

d_gene: TRBD1
v_gene: TRBV27
abundance: few
j_gene: TRBJ1-5
CDR3nt: TGTGCCAGCAGACGACTGGACAGGGGCAATCAGCCCCAGCATTTT
CDR3aa: CASRRLDRGNQPQHF

d_gene: TRBD2
v_gene: TRBV9
abundance: NA
j_gene: TRBJ2-7
CDR3nt: TGTGCCAGCAGCGTAAGGGGACTAGCGGACCTCTACGAGCAGTACTTC
CDR3aa: CASSVRGLADLYEQYF

d_gene: TRBD2
v_gene: TRBV2
abundance: NA
j_gene: TRBJ2-3
CDR3nt: TGTGCCAGCAGTGAAACCCGGGGGGGCGATACGCAGTATTTT
CDR3aa: CASSETRGGDTQYF

d_gene: NA
v_gene: TRBV13
abundance: NA
j_gene: TRBJ1-1
CDR3nt: TGCGCCAGCAGTTCCGAGGGTGGGGTAAGCGCTGAAGCTTTCTTT
CDR3aa: CASSSEGGVSAEAFF

d_gene: TRBD2
v_gene: TRBV9
abundance: few
j_gene: TRBJ2-3
CDR3nt: TGTGCCAGCAGCGTAGTGGCAGCGGGGCGCTTCACAGATACGCAGTATTTT
CDR3aa: CASSVVAAGRFTDTQYF

d_gene: NA
v_gene: TRBV20-1
abundance: few
j_gene: TRBJ2-3
CDR3nt: TGCAGTGCTGGGGACCTAGGAACCACAGATACGCAGTATTTT
CDR3aa: CSAGDLGTTDTQYF

d_gene: NA
v_gene: TRBV7-9
abundance: few
j_gene: TRBJ2-1
CDR3nt: TGTGCCAGCAGCACCGGGACTCTACTCAATGAGCAGTTCTTC
CDR3aa: CASSTGTLLNEQFF

d_gene: NA
v_gene: TRBV11-2
abundance: NA
j_gene: TRBJ1-4
CDR3nt: TGTGCCAGCAGCGAGGAGGTGACAGCTGAAAAACTGTTTTTT
CDR3aa: CASSEEVTAEKLFF

d_gene: NA
v_gene: TRBV11-2
abundance: many
j_gene: TRBJ2-7
CDR3nt: TGTGCCAGCAGCTTGATAGACAGGCCCTCCTACGAGCAGTACTTC
CDR3aa: CASSLIDRPSYEQYF

d_gene: NA
v_gene: TRBV12-3/TRBV12-4
abundance: few
j_gene: TRBJ1-4
CDR3nt: TGTGCCAGCAGCCCACGTAGGGTCGATGAAAAACTGTTTTTT
CDR3aa: CASSPRRVDEKLFF

d_gene: TRBD2
v_gene: TRBV15
abundance: few
j_gene: TRBJ2-3
CDR3nt: TGTGCCACCTATAGCGGGACCCCAGATACGCAGTATTTT
CDR3aa: CATYSGTPDTQYF

d_gene: NA
v_gene: TRBV2
abundance: few
j_gene: TRBJ1-1
CDR3nt: TGTGCCAGCAGTGACCCTTACGCTGAAGCTTTCTTT
CDR3aa: CASSDPYAEAFF

d_gene: NA
v_gene: TRBV12-3/TRBV12-4
abundance: many
j_gene: TRBJ2-6
CDR3nt: TGTGCCAGCAGTTCTCGGGGGGCGCGAACATTACTTGGGGCCAACGTCCTGACTTTC
CDR3aa: CASSSRGARTLLGANVLTF

d_gene: NA
v_gene: TRBV7-9
abundance: NA
j_gene: TRBJ1-2
CDR3nt: TGTGCCAGCAGCCTGTTCGGGGCAGAGGTTGGCTACACCTTC
CDR3aa: CASSLFGAEVGYTF

d_gene: NA
v_gene: TRBV6-2/TRBV6-3
abundance: few
j_gene: TRBJ2-1
CDR3nt: TGTGCCAGCACCGACCCCGGGTATCTTTACAATGAGCAGTTCTTC
CDR3aa: CASTDPGYLYNEQFF

d_gene: NA
v_gene: TRBV12-3/TRBV12-4
abundance: few
j_gene: TRBJ2-1
CDR3nt: TGTGCCAGCAGAGCTAGCGCCGAGGGGAATGAGCAGTTCTTC
CDR3aa: CASRASAEGNEQFF

d_gene: NA
v_gene: TRBV4-1
abundance: NA
j_gene: TRBJ1-5
CDR3nt: TGCGCCAGCAGCCAAGAGGGGGTCGTGAACAATCAGCCCCAGCATTTT
CDR3aa: CASSQEGVVNNQPQHF

d_gene: TRBD2
v_gene: TRBV20-1
abundance: NA
j_gene: TRBJ2-7
CDR3nt: TGCAGTGCTAGAGACGGACTAGCTGGGAGCTCCCGCTACGAGCAGTACTTC
CDR3aa: CSARDGLAGSSRYEQYF

d_gene: NA
v_gene: TRBV7-2
abundance: few
j_gene: TRBJ1-6
CDR3nt: TGTGCCAGCAGCTTCACCACGGGTGGCCTCCACTTT
CDR3aa: CASSFTTGGLHF

d_gene: TRBD1
v_gene: TRBV29-1
abundance: NA
j_gene: TRBJ2-5
CDR3nt: TGCAGCGTTGGGCCTAGCCAGGGGGTTTTTCAGACCCAGTACTTC
CDR3aa: CSVGPSQGVFQTQYF

d_gene: NA
v_gene: TRBV29-1
abundance: NA
j_gene: TRBJ1-2
CDR3nt: TGCAGCGTTGATGGGCTGCATGGCTACACCTTC
CDR3aa: CSVDGLHGYTF

d_gene: NA
v_gene: TRBV10-3
abundance: NA
j_gene: TRBJ1-1
CDR3nt: TGTGCCATCAAATTCACGACTGATAAAAACACTGAAGCTTTCTTT
CDR3aa: CAIKFTTDKNTEAFF

d_gene: NA
v_gene: TRBV20-1
abundance: many
j_gene: TRBJ2-7
CDR3nt: TGCAGTGCTAGAGATCTCAACGGCCCATCCTACGAGCAGTACTTC
CDR3aa: CSARDLNGPSYEQYF

d_gene: NA
v_gene: TRBV9
abundance: NA
j_gene: TRBJ2-3
CDR3nt: TGTGCCAGCAGCGTAGAAAAGGGATTCACAGATACGCAGTATTTT
CDR3aa: CASSVEKGFTDTQYF

d_gene: NA
v_gene: TRBV3-1
abundance: NA
j_gene: TRBJ1-2
CDR3nt: TGTGCCAGCAGCCAACCCGATGGCTACACCTTC
CDR3aa: CASSQPDGYTF

d_gene: NA
v_gene: TRBV28
abundance: many
j_gene: TRBJ2-5
CDR3nt: TGTGCCAGCCTTAGGGACCCACGGGCAGAGACCCAGTACTTC
CDR3aa: CASLRDPRAETQYF

d_gene: TRBD2
v_gene: TRBV7-9
abundance: NA
j_gene: TRBJ2-5
CDR3nt: TGTGCCAGCAGCCCAGGACGGGGGGGCGGGGAGACCCAGTACTTC
CDR3aa: CASSPGRGGGETQYF

d_gene: NA
v_gene: TRBV6-2/TRBV6-3
abundance: NA
j_gene: TRBJ2-5
CDR3nt: TGTGCCAGCAGTAAGGGGTCCTTATTGGGGACCCAGTACTTC
CDR3aa: CASSKGSLLGTQYF

d_gene: NA
v_gene: TRBV12-3/TRBV12-4
abundance: NA
j_gene: TRBJ2-2
CDR3nt: TGTGCCAGCAGTTTTTCCCCTTGGTGGGACTCGAACACCGGGGAGCTGTTTTTT
CDR3aa: CASSFSPWWDSNTGELFF

d_gene: TRBD1
v_gene: TRBV20-1
abundance: many
j_gene: TRBJ2-7
CDR3nt: TGCAGTGCTTGGACCGGGACAGGGAACAACGAGCAGTACTTC
CDR3aa: CSAWTGTGNNEQYF

d_gene: TRBD1
v_gene: TRBV20-1
abundance: few
j_gene: TRBJ2-7
CDR3nt: TGCAGTGCTAGGTACCGGGACAGGCACGAGCAGTACTTC
CDR3aa: CSARYRDRHEQYF

d_gene: TRBD1
v_gene: TRBV6-2/TRBV6-3
abundance: NA
j_gene: TRBJ2-7
CDR3nt: TGTGCCAGCAGACCGACAGGGGACGCGGGAAACAAGCAGTACTTC
CDR3aa: CASRPTGDAGNKQYF

d_gene: NA
v_gene: TRBV20-1
abundance: many
j_gene: TRBJ2-5
CDR3nt: TGCAGTGCTAGACTTGGACTGTTACAAGAGACCCAGTACTTC
CDR3aa: CSARLGLLQETQYF

d_gene: NA
v_gene: TRBV9
abundance: few
j_gene: TRBJ1-1
CDR3nt: TGTGCCAGCAGCGTAGGAATCGTGGTGGGTGAGAGGACTGAAGCTTTCTTT
CDR3aa: CASSVGIVVGERTEAFF

d_gene: NA
v_gene: TRBV5-1
abundance: few
j_gene: TRBJ2-3
CDR3nt: TGCGCCAGCAGCCTCCGAGCCACAGGAGTTGCAGATACGCAGTATTTT
CDR3aa: CASSLRATGVADTQYF

d_gene: NA
v_gene: TRBV7-9
abundance: few
j_gene: TRBJ2-3
CDR3nt: TGTGCCAGCAGCCAGGCGGCGGGACGAGCAGATACGCAGTATTTT
CDR3aa: CASSQAAGRADTQYF

d_gene: NA
v_gene: TRBV29-1
abundance: NA
j_gene: TRBJ2-1
CDR3nt: TGCAGCGTTGAGGAAGCGGTTAGTGAGCAGTTCTTC
CDR3aa: CSVEEAVSEQFF